This section outlines one T cell receptor beta chain sequence together with its context. Its cognate antigen is unknown. Researchers ran the PCR with 60 Vbeta and 13 Jbeta primers. Repertoires were generated with immunoSEQ multiplex PCR, while TCRdb's copy carries only in-frame clones and drops some. This table has 50,000 to 65,000 clones, less than 85% appearing once. These data come from a study of cytomegalovirus exposure and HLA in healthy donors. Study as a whole: A preliminary data release comprised 80 million to 95 million unique TCRs obtained from HLA-typed donors.

Study-wide results and caveats: In an earlier analysis, about 87% or about 30%: the productive usage of most TCR beta V segments. Cytomegalovirus status, reportedly, was diagnosed with high specificity and sensitivity by the classifier. Solely CMV serostatus was available to characterize immune exposure.

The TCR was taken from a woman aged 18-29 years in good health and CMV-seronegative. The sequenced sample was PBMCs.

Written as DNA, the CDR3 is TGCAGCGTTGTGCTAGTTGGCTATGGCTACACCTTC. Protein: CSVVLVGYGYTF. The rearrangement links TRBV29-1 to TRBJ1-2; D unclear. V was shortened by 4 bases and J by 4 bases, with 10 bases between the two germline ends. Germline V gives CDR1 SQVTM, CDR2 ANQGSEA. The CDR3 has 12 amino acids. Using reference TRBV29-1 and TRBJ1-2 for the parts outside the CDR3, the full variable domain is SAVISQKPSRDICQRGTSLTIQCQVDSQVTMMFWYRQQPGQSLTLIATANQGSEATYESGFVIDKFPISRPNLTFSTLTVSNMSPEDSSIYLCSVVLVGYGYTFGSGTRLTVV.